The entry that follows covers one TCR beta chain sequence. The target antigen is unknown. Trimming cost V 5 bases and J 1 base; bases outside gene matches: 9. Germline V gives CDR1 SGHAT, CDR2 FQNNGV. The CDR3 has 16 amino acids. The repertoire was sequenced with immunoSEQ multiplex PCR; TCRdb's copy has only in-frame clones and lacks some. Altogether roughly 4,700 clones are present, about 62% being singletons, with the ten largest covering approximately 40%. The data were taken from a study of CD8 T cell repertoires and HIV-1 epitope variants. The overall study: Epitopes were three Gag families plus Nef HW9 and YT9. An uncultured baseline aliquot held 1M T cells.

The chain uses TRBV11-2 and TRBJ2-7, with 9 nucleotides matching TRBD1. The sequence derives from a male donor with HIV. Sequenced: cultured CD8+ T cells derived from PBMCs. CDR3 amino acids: CASSDGQGFGSYEQYF. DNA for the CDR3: TGTGCCAGCAGCGACGGACAGGGGTTCGGGTCCTACGAGCAGTACTTC.